This T cell receptor beta chain was sequenced in a study of shared clonotypes between healthy human individuals. Regarding the study as a whole: In several donors, about 5% of naive CD4 clonotypes appeared in common.

As to this clone: The target antigen is unknown.

Original data processing: Filtering of immunoSEQ junctional sequences could not match full-length read filtering. Sequencing used immunoSEQ multiplex PCR; TCRdb keeps in-frame clones, though not all of them. V, J and clone size derive from that table, while D and trimming were established from the DNA sequence. In the table there are about 2.4 million clones, approximately 90% of which are singletons. The CDR3 runs 16 residues. The germline V gene has CDR1 MNHEY and CDR2 SVGAGI. Trimming pared 2 bases from V and 3 bases from J, leaving 17 bases between. The chain has TRBV6-5 and TRBJ2-7; D is possibly TRBD1 (5 bases). The sequencing sample was made of naive CD4+ T cells sorted from blood. Subset meaning: CD45RA+ positively selected. The receptor's source is a man aged 18 to 29 in good health. CDR3 residues: CASSYLHSGAYYEQYF. The DNA for the CDR3 is TGTGCCAGCAGTTACCTGCACTCTGGGGCTTACTACGAGCAGTACTTC.